The clone carrying this T cell receptor (beta chain) was found many times. Its antigen is undetermined. Trimming shortened V by 10 bases and J by 1 base, and 18 bases separated the two germline ends. The CDR3 spans 15 residues. Germline CDR1 and CDR2: MNHNS and SASEGT. This sample stems from a study of T cells in Graves' hyperthyroidism and ophthalmopathy. Each diagnosis was grounded in clinical symptoms, serum thyroxine and TRAb, thyroid ultrasound, and orbital computed tomography. Out of roughly 10 ml of fresh peripheral blood came the PBMCs. The study, taken as a whole, reports: Blood also carried most thyroid clonotypes expanded above 0.001.

The source material, RNA transcripts, was used to amplify TCR beta CDR3 regions. The TCR CDR3 first-round RT-PCR relied on the HTBI primer set. TCRdb re-derived calls from the multiplex PCR reads in MiXCR, one entry per CDR3 protein. The sample has roughly 400,000 distinct CDR3 sequences, over 11% seen once. The chain is built from TRBV6-1 and TRBJ2-3; D ambiguous. The specimen sequenced was blood. The sequence derives from a man between 50 and 59 years old with Graves' ophthalmopathy. The CDR3, as DNA: TGTGCCACTCATGCCCCCATACGGGGCACAGATACGCAGTATTTT. Its protein is CATHAPIRGTDTQYF.